One T cell receptor beta chain is described in this entry. V shed 0 bases and J shed 8 bases, with 16 bases lying between them. Germline V gene sequence: CDR1 SGHTA, CDR2 FQGNSA. The CDR3 sequence is 16 residues long. This sample is drawn from a study of beta chain features in type 1 diabetes. Whole-study context: Cells sorted and examined across all samples totaled more than 90,000,000.

cDNA synthesis used the whole RNA isolate, giving expressed TCRB sequences. Repertoires were generated with immunoSEQ multiplex PCR, while TCRdb's copy carries only in-frame clones and drops some. This sample has 200,000 to 250,000 clones, with approximately 70% found just once. Sequenced input: naive CD4+ T cells from blood. The source of this sequence is a man younger than 40 in good health. The rearrangement joins TRBV7-2 to TRBJ1-4; D might be TRBD1 (6 bases). The CDR3 sequence: CASSLAPGTGNEKLFF. Here the CDR3 DNA reads TGTGCCAGCAGCTTAGCGCCGGGAACAGGGAACGAAAAACTGTTTTTT.